These T cell receptor beta chains were read from a single sample in a study of beta chain features in type 1 diabetes. The table came from immunoSEQ multiplex PCR; TCRdb's copy has only in-frame clones and leaves some out. The sample records 150,000 to 180,000 clones, around 10% being singletons. Sequenced material: central memory CD4+ T cells from blood. The receptors derive from a man aged 18 to 35 in good health. Each CDR3 is given with its conserved first and last residue. Fields, in order: clone size, V gene, J gene, D gene, CDR3 DNA, CDR3 protein. D genes are given only for firm matches. Size tells how often a clone was seen (once, few, many) or the class of an expanded clone, and some rows leave it out.

NA	TRBV10-3	TRBJ2-7	TRBD1	TGTGCCATCAGTGGCCGGGACAGGGGTCACGAGCAGTACTTC	CAISGRDRGHEQYF
many	TRBV18	TRBJ2-2	NA	TGTGCCAGCTCACCAGACACCGGGGAGCTGTTTTTT	CASSPDTGELFF
few	TRBV2	TRBJ1-1	TRBD1	TGTGCCAGCAGTGGTAGGACAGGGCCACTGAACACTGAAGCTTTCTTT	CASSGRTGPLNTEAFF
few	TRBV2	TRBJ1-1	NA	TGTGCCAGCAGTGACCCTCTTTCTGAAGCTTTCTTT	CASSDPLSEAFF
NA	TRBV4-2	TRBJ2-1	NA	TGTGCCAGCAGCCAAGATCTTGATAGCTCCTACAATGAGCAGTTCTTC	CASSQDLDSSYNEQFF
few	TRBV29-1	TRBJ1-1	NA	TGCAGCGCCACCCCCGAGGGAACTCGATCTGAAGCTTTCTTT	CSATPEGTRSEAFF
few	TRBV30	TRBJ1-2	NA	TGTGCCTGGAGTCGGGGTACCTATGGCTACACCTTC	CAWSRGTYGYTF
NA	TRBV25-1	TRBJ2-7	TRBD1	TGTGCCAGCAGTGGGACAGGGAACGAGCAGTACTTC	CASSGTGNEQYF
few	TRBV6-1	TRBJ1-2	TRBD1	TGTGCCAGCAGTCCGGACAGGGGAGATGGCTACACCTTC	CASSPDRGDGYTF
NA	TRBV18	TRBJ2-1	NA	TGTGCCAGCTCGCCTCAGGGCAATGAGCAGTTCTTC	CASSPQGNEQFF
many	TRBV7-9	TRBJ2-2	NA	TGTGCCAGCAGAGGGCAGATGAACACCGGGGAGCTGTTTTTT	CASRGQMNTGELFF
NA	TRBV28	TRBJ1-2	NA	TGTGCCAGCAGGGCCTCCTCCGTCGGGACACGAAACTATGGCTACACCTTC	CASRASSVGTRNYGYTF